Sequencing of this TCR beta chain was carried out in a study of molecular identifiers for immune sequencing clone quantification. Regarding the study as a whole: Highly expanded clone sizes could be underestimated by identical TCR molecules sharing a barcode.

The CDR3 is made up of 15 amino acids. Trimming stripped 1 base from V and 2 bases from J, with 11 bases between. Germline V CDR1 and CDR2: MNHNS, SASEGT. Libraries for naive CD8 T cells, which were made from approximately 20,000 to 980,000 sorted cells, drew on 10%, 30% or 50% of the RNA. In this sample, this clonotype turned up a few times. Its target is unknown. Bulk libraries came from a prior protocol with listed TCR primers. TCRdb fed the PCR reads into MiXCR, producing one record per CDR3 protein. The repertoire consists of about 500,000 distinct CDR3 sequences, with around a fifth occurring once and the leading ten covering approximately 0.8%.

Sequencing was carried out using naive CD8+ T cells from blood, with Jurkat cell RNA spiked in. Subset reported: FACS-sorted CD8+CD4-CCR7+CD45RA+ naive T cells. The clonotype was recovered from a human donor in good health. Some libraries in this study had Jurkat cell RNA spiked in. The gene calls are TRBV6-1 and TRBJ2-5; the D is unclear. The CDR3 DNA sequence: TGTGCCAGCAGTGAAGGAGCTAATACGCAAGAGACCCAGTACTTC. This translates into CASSEGANTQETQYF.